This TCR beta chain was sequenced in a study of OX40 agonist ivuxolimab in advanced cancers. As for the study in general: Patients took ivuxolimab, an agonistic anti-OX40 (CD134) antibody. Partial responses were achieved by three patients, of whom one had hepatocellular carcinoma and two had cutaneous melanoma.

Produced via immunoSEQ multiplex PCR; TCRdb's table is partial and in-frame only. The table lists about 70,000 clones, 88% of them singletons, with roughly 3% in the top ten. Details on this clone: What it binds is unknown.

The CDR3 is 16 amino acids. CDR1 MNHEY and CDR2 SMNVEV come from the germline V gene (reference sequence). V shed 3 bases and J shed 2 bases, with 14 bases lying between them. Study observations and caveats: What antigens the expanded peripheral T cells recognized was never established. In CD8+ T cells, expanded clones were on average more numerous than in CD4+.

The sample here was CD4+ or CD8+ T cells sorted from blood, taken in a trial of the OX40 agonist ivuxolimab. This receptor was identified in an adult with an advanced solid tumor such as melanoma, head and neck, liver or kidney cancer. The rearrangement joins TRBV27 to TRBJ1-5; D gene unclear. CDR3 bases: TGTGCCAGCAGTTTTAATCCGGGTCTAGGCAATCAGCCCCAGCATTTT. Translation gives CASSFNPGLGNQPQHF.